The rows below give T cell receptor beta chains drawn from one sample of a study of blood T cell repertoires in COVID-19. The method was immunoSEQ multiplex PCR; TCRdb's version includes in-frame clones alone and lacks a portion of them. The data show over 200,000 clones, 70% to 90% seen once. The source material was PBMCs or T cells enriched from blood (not recorded which). These receptors originate from a young man who had recovered from COVID-19. Both conserved end residues are part of each CDR3. D genes are given only for firm matches. Only some rows state a clone size, as once, few, many or a class for expanded clones.

j_call clone_size v_call d_call cdr3_nt cdr3_aa
TRBJ2-4 few TRBV28 TRBD2 TGTGCCAGCAGCCCCTCGGGGGGAAACATTCAGTACTTC CASSPSGGNIQYF
TRBJ2-1 NA TRBV9 TRBD2 TGTGCCAGCAGCGTAGCTACGGGGAGGGGAACTGAGCAGTTCTTC CASSVATGRGTEQFF
TRBJ1-4 NA TRBV28 NA TGTGCCAGCAGTTCCCGGGGGGGTAATGAAAAACTGTTTTTT CASSSRGGNEKLFF
TRBJ1-1 NA TRBV5-6 NA TGTGCCAGCAGCGCGGACAGCAGAGTCGAAGCTTTCTTT CASSADSRVEAFF
TRBJ1-2 NA TRBV11-2 NA TGTGCCAGCAGTTTAAGCCTCAGGGGCGATGGCTACACCTTC CASSLSLRGDGYTF
TRBJ1-2 NA TRBV29-1 TRBD1 TGCAGCGTTGTGGGGACAGGGTCTGATAATGGCTACACCTTC CSVVGTGSDNGYTF
TRBJ2-1 NA TRBV5-1 TRBD2 TGCGCCAGCAGCTTATTAGCGGGAGATTCGGGTGAGCAGTTCTTC CASSLLAGDSGEQFF
TRBJ2-7 NA TRBV5-4 NA TGTGCCAGCAGCCCGGGGGGCGGGAGCACCTACGAGCAGTACTTC CASSPGGGSTYEQYF
TRBJ1-2 NA TRBV28 TRBD1 TGTGCCAGCACCCAGACAGGGAATAACTATGGCTACACCTTC CASTQTGNNYGYTF
TRBJ1-5 NA TRBV27 NA TGTGCCAGCAGTTTTAGGGGGTCTGGCCAGCCCCAGCATTTT CASSFRGSGQPQHF
TRBJ1-5 NA TRBV3-1/TRBV3-2 TRBD1 TGTGCCAGCAGCCAAGGGGGACAGGGCCTACGCAATCAGCCCCAGCATTTT CASSQGGQGLRNQPQHF
TRBJ1-2 NA TRBV30 NA TGTGCCTGGAGTGTAAGCGGCAGGAGTCACGGCTACACCTTC CAWSVSGRSHGYTF
TRBJ2-1 once TRBV30 TRBD2 TGTGCCTCTGGACTAGCGGGAGGGCATAAGTTCTTC CASGLAGGHKFF
TRBJ2-1 NA TRBV28 NA TGTGCCAGCGTGAGCTCCTACAATGAGCAGTTCTTC CASVSSYNEQFF
TRBJ2-2 once TRBV28 TRBD2 TGTGCCAGCAGTTTATGGGCTAGCGGGTCCGGGGAGCTGTTTTTT CASSLWASGSGELFF
TRBJ2-2 NA TRBV27 TRBD2 TGTGCCAGCAGTTTACTAGCGGGAGGGCACACCGGGGAGCTGTTTTTT CASSLLAGGHTGELFF
TRBJ2-7 NA TRBV6-5 NA TGTGCCAGCAAAGCGGGCGGCAATAACTACGAGCAGTACTTC CASKAGGNNYEQYF
TRBJ2-7 once TRBV5-1 TRBD2 TGCGCCAGCAGCTTCCTAGCGGGTCCTACCTACGAGCAGTACTTC CASSFLAGPTYEQYF
TRBJ1-5 NA TRBV30 NA TGTGCCTGGAGTGTAGCGGGGAGCAGCAATCAGCCCCAGCATTTT CAWSVAGSSNQPQHF
TRBJ2-5 NA TRBV7-8 TRBD2 TGTGCCAGCAGCGACGGAGCGGGGAGGTACCAAGAGACCCAGTACTTC CASSDGAGRYQETQYF
TRBJ1-1 NA TRBV9 TRBD1 TGTGCCAGCAGCGCGACAGGGGCGGACACTGAAGCTTTCTTT CASSATGADTEAFF
TRBJ1-1 NA TRBV19 NA TGTGCCAGTAGTATACGGGGGGGGAAGACTGAAGCTTTCTTT CASSIRGGKTEAFF
TRBJ1-6 NA TRBV19 TRBD1 TGTGCCAGTAGTATAACGGACAGGTACAATTCACCCCTCCACTTT CASSITDRYNSPLHF
TRBJ2-7 NA TRBV5-5 TRBD2 TGTGCCAGCAGCTTACTAGCGGGGGAGAGGGAGCAGTACTTC CASSLLAGEREQYF
TRBJ1-2 NA TRBV27 NA TGTGCCAGCAGTTTTGGTTCTGGGGGCGCGGGCTACACCTTC CASSFGSGGAGYTF
TRBJ2-7 NA TRBV9 TRBD1 TGTGCCAGCAGCACCGGACAGGCCATCCTAAGCGAGCAGTACTTC CASSTGQAILSEQYF
TRBJ1-2 NA TRBV29-1 TRBD1 TGCAGCGCAACCACAGGGGAGTATGGCTACACCTTC CSATTGEYGYTF
TRBJ1-1 NA TRBV7-9 NA TGTGCCAGCAGCTTAGCGGACACCATAACTGAAGCTTTCTTT CASSLADTITEAFF
TRBJ1-4 NA TRBV9 NA TGTGCCAGCAGCGTCCCAGGTAGTGAAAAACTGTTTTTT CASSVPGSEKLFF
TRBJ1-6 NA TRBV27 NA TGTGCCAGCAGCCGCAGGGTCTTCGATTCACCCCTCCACTTT CASSRRVFDSPLHF
TRBJ1-5 NA TRBV18 NA TGTGCCAGCTCACTGCTCTCTGGACAGCCCAATCAGCCCCAGCATTTT CASSLLSGQPNQPQHF
TRBJ2-7 NA TRBV15 TRBD1 TGTGCCACCAAAGTTACGACAGGGAACGCCTACGAGCAGTACTTC CATKVTTGNAYEQYF
TRBJ1-2 NA TRBV30 TRBD1 TGTGCCTGGACCCCAGGGGGGTATGGCTACACCTTC CAWTPGGYGYTF
TRBJ1-1 once TRBV7-9 NA TGTGCCAGCAGCCTAGGGGCCGCCAGAGCTTTCTTT CASSLGAARAFF
TRBJ2-1 NA TRBV27 NA TGTGCCAGCAGTTTACACCGGGACAATAACAATGAGCAGTTCTTC CASSLHRDNNNEQFF
TRBJ1-2 NA TRBV11-2 TRBD1 TGTGCCAGCAGCCAAAGACAGGGGAACGGTGGTGGCTACACCTTC CASSQRQGNGGGYTF
TRBJ2-1 NA TRBV5-1 NA TGCGCCAGCAGCTATATTTCAGAAAACTCCTACAATGAGCAGTTCTTC CASSYISENSYNEQFF
TRBJ2-5 NA TRBV7-2 TRBD2 TGTGCCAGCAGCTTAGGACTAGCGGGAATAGAGACCCAGTACTTC CASSLGLAGIETQYF
TRBJ2-7 NA TRBV5-6 NA TGTGCCAGCAGCTTGTCCGTCGAGCAGTACTTC CASSLSVEQYF
TRBJ1-2 NA TRBV29-1 TRBD1 TGCAGCGTTGAAGATCTGACAGGGTGGGGCTACACCTTC CSVEDLTGWGYTF
TRBJ2-1 NA TRBV6-5 NA TGTGCCAGCAGTTACTCTGCGGGGTTTGGAAATGAGCAGTTCTTC CASSYSAGFGNEQFF
TRBJ2-1 NA TRBV7-2 TRBD1 TGTGCCAGCAGCGCAGACAGGGACAATGAGCAGTTCTTC CASSADRDNEQFF
TRBJ2-3 NA TRBV21-1 NA TGTGCCAGCAGCCCCACACCGGGACTAGCGCGTCCAGATACGCAGTATTTT CASSPTPGLARPDTQYF
TRBJ2-1 NA TRBV27 NA TGTGCCAGCAGTCGACTCCCACACTCCTACAATGAGCAGTTCTTC CASSRLPHSYNEQFF
TRBJ2-1 NA TRBV12-5 TRBD2 TGTGCTAGTGGTTTGGAACTGACTAGCGGGGTTTTTGATGAGCAGTTCTTC CASGLELTSGVFDEQFF
TRBJ2-1 NA TRBV30 TRBD2 TGTGCCTGGACCAGACTAGCGGACAGCTCCTACAATGAGCAGTTCTTC CAWTRLADSSYNEQFF
TRBJ2-7 NA TRBV10-3 NA TGTGCCATCAGCGGGACACCAGAGCAGTACTTC CAISGTPEQYF
TRBJ1-2 NA TRBV30 TRBD1 TGTGCCTGGAGTCCGGGACAGAACTATGGCTACACCTTC CAWSPGQNYGYTF
TRBJ2-7 NA TRBV11-2 NA TGTGCCAGCAGCGCAGACTACGAGCAGTACTTC CASSADYEQYF
TRBJ2-3 NA TRBV11-2 TRBD1 TGTGCCAGCAGCTTTAGCTGGGGACAGGGTGAGTTGGATACGCAGTATTTT CASSFSWGQGELDTQYF
TRBJ2-7 NA TRBV10-3 TRBD1 TGTGCCATCGGAAGGGACAGGGGATACGAGCAGTACTTC CAIGRDRGYEQYF
TRBJ1-5 NA TRBV19 NA TGTGCCGCTGCGACAGATTATAGCAATCAGCCCCAGCATTTT CAAATDYSNQPQHF